These 6 T cell receptor beta chains share one sample of origin, sequenced in a study of CD8 T cells in ankylosing spondylitis. Notes on the study in general: A TCR beta motif made of eight highly homologous variants seemed typical of ankylosing spondylitis blood.

TCRdb independently ran MiXCR on the 5' RACE reads; one entry per CDR3 protein. This table has 700,000 to 850,000 distinct CDR3 sequences, 12% appearing once. The antigens of these receptors remain unknown. Specimen: blood, either unsorted or a sorted T cell fraction (not recorded which). Receptors were obtained from a male donor with ankylosing spondylitis.

The V and J genes are TRBV7-2 and TRBJ1-5; the D gene is possibly TRBD1 (5 bases). The CDR3 extends over 15 amino acids. Trimming removed 0 bases from V and 6 bases from J, with 12 bases in between. The germline gives CDR1 SGHTA, CDR2 FQGNSA. The CDR3 DNA reads TGTGCCAGCAGCTTAGCGCCCAGGGATGGTCAGCCCCAGCATTTT. Translating it yields CASSLAPRDGQPQHF.

This clonotype has only a few counts. V usage is TRBV5-1 and J usage is TRBJ2-3; TRBD2 agrees at 11 bases. This CDR3 contains 16 residues. In germline, CDR1 is SGHRS, CDR2 YFSETQ. V lost 4 bases, J lost 6 bases, and 10 bases stayed unmatched. This CDR3 is CASSPVTSGVMDTQYF. The DNA of the CDR3 is TGCGCCAGCAGCCCGGTGACTAGCGGGGTTATGGATACGCAGTATTTT.

This clonotype was detected a few times. This chain links TRBV5-1 with TRBJ1-1; unclear D gene. The CDR3 contains 15 residues. Germline values: CDR1 SGHRS, CDR2 YFSETQ. The V and J ends lost 4 bases and 5 bases respectively, with 18 bases between them. The CDR3 bases are TGCGCCAGCAGCCCTTATCCCTCACTGGGGACTGAAGCTTTCTTT. This gives the protein CASSPYPSLGTEAFF.

The V gene is TRBV7-9, the J gene TRBJ1-1, with a weak D call TRBD1 (5 bases). Germline CDR1 and CDR2: SEHNR and FQNEAQ (reference sequence). The CDR3 runs to 14 residues. Trimming removed 2 bases at V and 3 bases at J, with 10 bases between. CDR3 sequence: CASSLYQGDTEAFF. CDR3 coding DNA: TGTGCCAGCAGCTTATATCAGGGAGACACTGAAGCTTTCTTT.

This clonotype has ten or more counts. The V call is TRBV4-3, the J call TRBJ2-5; the D is unclear. Germline assignment: CDR1 LGHNA and CDR2 YSLEER. The CDR3 has 13 amino acids. The ends were cut back, 1 base at V and 5 bases at J, with 8 bases in the middle. In DNA, the CDR3 is TGCGCCAGCAGCCAAGTACCCTGGGAGACCCAGTACTTC. Protein: CASSQVPWETQYF.

There are many counts of this clonotype. The gene calls are TRBV7-2 and TRBJ1-4; D possibly corresponds to TRBD1 (6 bases). V gave up 5 bases and J gave up 7 bases, with 11 bases separating them. The CDR3 is made up of 13 amino acids. CDR1 and CDR2 (germline): SGHTA, FQGNSA. The CDR3 region is CASSTGTREKLFF. CDR3 DNA sequence: TGTGCCAGCAGCACCGGGACACGTGAAAAACTGTTTTTT.